This TCR beta chain is drawn from a study of blood T cell repertoires in COVID-19. The method was immunoSEQ multiplex PCR; TCRdb's version includes in-frame clones alone and lacks a portion of them. This sample yields 200,000 to 250,000 clones, of which approximately 90% are seen a single time; about 2.5% belongs to the top ten. The sequenced material came from peripheral blood. The TCR originated in a man aged 25-45 years with COVID-19, enrolled during active disease.

The CDR3, as DNA: TGCGCCAGCAGCTTGGGTGGTAGCGCCATAATGAATGAGCAGTTCTTC. It specifies CASSLGGSAIMNEQFF. V gene TRBV5-1 combines with J gene TRBJ2-1, with D possibly matching TRBD2 (5 bases). Germline assignment: CDR1 SGHRS and CDR2 YFSETQ. This CDR3 region has 16 residues. Trimming took 0 bases from V and 7 from J, leaving 17 bases between them. Full variable domain (missing parts from reference TRBV5-1 and TRBJ2-1): KAGVTQTPRYLIKTRGQQVTLSCSPISGHRSVSWYQQTPGQGLQFLFEYFSETQRNKGNFPGRFSGRQFSNSRSEMNVSTLELGDSALYLCASSLGGSAIMNEQFFGPGTRLTVL.